Ten or more counts support the clone carrying this T cell receptor beta chain. Its antigen is not known. Deletions cut 1 base from V and 2 bases from J, with 9 bases between. Germline lookup yields CDR1 DFQATT and CDR2 SNEGSKA (reference sequence). This CDR3 contains 14 residues. Both TRBC1 and TRBC2 were covered by a beta constant-region primer of two equimolar oligonucleotides. A 12-nucleotide UMI and the SP2 primer were added to the cDNA 3' end by oligonucleotide ligation. From the UMI-ligation and nested PCR reads, TCRdb called clonotypes with MiXCR, one entry per CDR3 protein. Of approximately 89,000 distinct CDR3 sequences in the sample, about 6.5% were seen once. The sample is drawn from a study of naive and memory T cell subsets. Study findings and constraints: No ground truth validated the naive and memory repertoire findings.

Cells stained for CD3, CD4, CD8, CD45RA, CD27 and viability were sorted into four CD45RA/CD27 subsets. V and J are TRBV20-1 and TRBJ2-1; a weak D match, TRBD1 (5 bases). Material: central memory CD4+ T cells from blood. The TCR originated in a human donor in good health. CDR3 amino acids: CSARGGRAYNEQFF. For the CDR3, the DNA is TGCAGTGCTAGAGGGGGCAGGGCCTACAATGAGCAGTTCTTC.